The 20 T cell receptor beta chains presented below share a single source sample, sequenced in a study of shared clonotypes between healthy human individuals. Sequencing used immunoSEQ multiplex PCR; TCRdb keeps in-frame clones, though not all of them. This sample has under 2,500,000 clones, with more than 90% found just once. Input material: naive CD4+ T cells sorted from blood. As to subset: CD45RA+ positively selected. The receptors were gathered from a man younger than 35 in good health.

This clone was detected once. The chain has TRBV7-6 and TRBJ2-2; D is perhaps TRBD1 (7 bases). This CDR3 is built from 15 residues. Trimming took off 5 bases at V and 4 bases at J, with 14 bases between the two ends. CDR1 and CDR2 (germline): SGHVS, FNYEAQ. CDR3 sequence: CASSPRRGLTGELFF. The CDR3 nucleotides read TGTGCCAGCAGCCCCAGGAGGGGGCTCACCGGGGAGCTGTTTTTT.

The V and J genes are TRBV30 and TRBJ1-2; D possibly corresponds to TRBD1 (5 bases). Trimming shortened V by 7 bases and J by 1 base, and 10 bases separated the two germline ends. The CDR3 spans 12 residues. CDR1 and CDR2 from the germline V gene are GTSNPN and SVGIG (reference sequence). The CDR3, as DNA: TGTGCCTCGAGGGGCAGTAACTATGGCTACACCTTC. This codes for CASRGSNYGYTF.

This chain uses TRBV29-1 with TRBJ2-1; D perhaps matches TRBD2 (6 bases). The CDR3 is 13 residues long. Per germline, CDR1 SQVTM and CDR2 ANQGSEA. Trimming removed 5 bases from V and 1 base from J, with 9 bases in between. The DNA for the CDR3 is TGCAGCGTTTCGACTAGTTCCTACAATGAGCAGTTCTTC. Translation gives CSVSTSSYNEQFF.

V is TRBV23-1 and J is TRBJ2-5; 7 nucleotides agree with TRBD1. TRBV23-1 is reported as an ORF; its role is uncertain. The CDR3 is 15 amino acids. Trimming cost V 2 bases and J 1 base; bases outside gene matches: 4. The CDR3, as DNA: TGCGCCAGCAGTCAAAACGGGACAGCCCAAGAGACCCAGTACTTC. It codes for CASSQNGTAQETQYF.

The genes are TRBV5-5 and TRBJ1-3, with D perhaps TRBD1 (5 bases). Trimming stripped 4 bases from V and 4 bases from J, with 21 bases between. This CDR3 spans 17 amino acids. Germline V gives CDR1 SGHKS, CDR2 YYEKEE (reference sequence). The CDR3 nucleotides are TGTGCCAGCAGCCCAGCTGTGATGGGGCTAGCGGGAAACACCATATATTTT. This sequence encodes CASSPAVMGLAGNTIYF. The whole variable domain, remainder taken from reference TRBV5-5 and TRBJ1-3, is DAGVTQSPTHLIKTRGQQVTLRCSPISGHKSVSWYQQVLGQGPQFIFQYYEKEERGRGNFPDRFSARQFPNYSSELNVNALLLGDSALYLCASSPAVMGLAGNTIYFGEGSWLTVV.

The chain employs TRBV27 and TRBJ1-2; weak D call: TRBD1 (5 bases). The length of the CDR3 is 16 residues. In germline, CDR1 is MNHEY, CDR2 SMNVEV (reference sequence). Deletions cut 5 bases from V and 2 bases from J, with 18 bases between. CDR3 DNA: TGTGCCAGCAGTAAAGTACAGGTTCTGGGGAACTATGGCTACACCTTC. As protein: CASSKVQVLGNYGYTF.

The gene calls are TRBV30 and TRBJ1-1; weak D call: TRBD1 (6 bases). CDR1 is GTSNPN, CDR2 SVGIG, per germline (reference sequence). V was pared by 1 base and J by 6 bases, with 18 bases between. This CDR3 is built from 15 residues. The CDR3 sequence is CAWSGGRAGVAEAFF. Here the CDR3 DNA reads TGTGCCTGGAGTGGGGGGAGAGCAGGGGTGGCTGAAGCTTTCTTT. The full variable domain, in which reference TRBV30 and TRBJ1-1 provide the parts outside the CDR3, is SQTIHQWPATLVQPVGSPLSLECTVEGTSNPNLYWYRQAAGRGLQLLFYSVGIGQISSEVPQNLSASRPQDRQFILSSKKLLLSDSGFYLCAWSGGRAGVAEAFFGQGTRLTVV.

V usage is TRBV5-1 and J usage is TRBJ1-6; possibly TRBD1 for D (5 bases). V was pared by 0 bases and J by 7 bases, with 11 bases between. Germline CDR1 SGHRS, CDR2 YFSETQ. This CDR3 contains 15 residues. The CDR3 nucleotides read TGCGCCAGCAGCTTGGTAGGGGATCGAAATTCACCCCTCCACTTT. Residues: CASSLVGDRNSPLHF.

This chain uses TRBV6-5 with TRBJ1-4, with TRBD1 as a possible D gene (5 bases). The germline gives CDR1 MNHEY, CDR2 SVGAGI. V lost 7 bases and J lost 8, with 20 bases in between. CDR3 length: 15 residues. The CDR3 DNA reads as TGTGCCAGCAACCCCGCCGGGGCGGGAGGGGAAAAACTGTTTTTT. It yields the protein CASNPAGAGGEKLFF.

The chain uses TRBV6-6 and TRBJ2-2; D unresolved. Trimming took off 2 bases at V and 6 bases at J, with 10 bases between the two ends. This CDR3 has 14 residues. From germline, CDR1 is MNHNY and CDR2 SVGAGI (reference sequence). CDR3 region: CASSYQRGAGELFF. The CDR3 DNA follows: TGTGCCAGCAGTTACCAACGAGGAGCCGGGGAGCTGTTTTTT.

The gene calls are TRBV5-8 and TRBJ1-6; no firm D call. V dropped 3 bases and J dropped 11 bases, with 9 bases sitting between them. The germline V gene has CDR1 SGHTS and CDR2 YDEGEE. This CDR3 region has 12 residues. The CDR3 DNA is TGTGCCAGCAGCTCGTTAAAGGCACCCCTCCACTTT. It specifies CASSSLKAPLHF.

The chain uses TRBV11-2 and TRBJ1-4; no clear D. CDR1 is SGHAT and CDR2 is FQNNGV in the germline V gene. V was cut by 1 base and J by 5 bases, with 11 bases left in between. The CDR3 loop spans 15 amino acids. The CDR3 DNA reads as TGTGCCAGCAGCTTAGCCTGGGGAGGGAATGAAAAACTGTTTTTT. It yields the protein CASSLAWGGNEKLFF.

The CDR3 DNA reads as TGTGCCAGCAGACCATTGGGGTACCCTGAGCAGTTCTTC. Translated: CASRPLGYPEQFF. This chain joins TRBV6-5 and TRBJ2-1, with D unresolved. The CDR3 length is 13 residues. Trimming shortened V by 6 bases and J by 9 bases, and 15 bases separated the two germline ends. The germline CDR1 and CDR2 sequences are MNHEY and SVGAGI.

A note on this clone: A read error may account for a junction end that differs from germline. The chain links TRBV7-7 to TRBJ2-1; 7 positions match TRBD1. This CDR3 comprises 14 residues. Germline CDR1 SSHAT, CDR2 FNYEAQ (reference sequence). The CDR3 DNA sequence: TGTGCTAGCAGCCCTCACGAGGGGGCGCATGAGCAGTTCTTC. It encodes CASSPHEGAHEQFF.

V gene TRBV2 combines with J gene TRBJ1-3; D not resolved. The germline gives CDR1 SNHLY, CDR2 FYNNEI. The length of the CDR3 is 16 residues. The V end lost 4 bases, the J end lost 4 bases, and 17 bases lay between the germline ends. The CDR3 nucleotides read TGTGCCAGCAGTGTAAACTACCGAACGGCCGGAAACACCATATATTTT. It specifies CASSVNYRTAGNTIYF.

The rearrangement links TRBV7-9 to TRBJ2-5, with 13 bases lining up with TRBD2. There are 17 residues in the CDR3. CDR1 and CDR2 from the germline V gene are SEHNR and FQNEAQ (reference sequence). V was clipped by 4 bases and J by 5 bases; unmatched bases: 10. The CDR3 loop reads CASSSRRLAGGLETQYF. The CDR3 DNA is TGTGCCAGCAGCTCCCGCAGACTAGCGGGGGGTTTGGAGACCCAGTACTTC.

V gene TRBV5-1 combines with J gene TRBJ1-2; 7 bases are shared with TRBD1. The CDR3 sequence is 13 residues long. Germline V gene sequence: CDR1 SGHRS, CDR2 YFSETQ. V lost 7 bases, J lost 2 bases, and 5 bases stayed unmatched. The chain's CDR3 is CASGSGQNYGYTF. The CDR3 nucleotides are TGCGCCAGCGGGTCGGGACAGAACTATGGCTACACCTTC.

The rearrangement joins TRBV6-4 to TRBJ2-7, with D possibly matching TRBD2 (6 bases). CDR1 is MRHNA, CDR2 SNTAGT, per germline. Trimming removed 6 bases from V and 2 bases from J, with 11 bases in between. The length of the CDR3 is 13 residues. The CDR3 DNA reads TGTGCCAGCAGGCCGGGAGCGCCCTACGAGCAGTACTTC. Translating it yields CASRPGAPYEQYF.

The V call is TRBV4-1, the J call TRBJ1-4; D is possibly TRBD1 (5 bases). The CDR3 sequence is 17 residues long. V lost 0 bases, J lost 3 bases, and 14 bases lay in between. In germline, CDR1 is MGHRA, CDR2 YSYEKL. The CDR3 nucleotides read TGCGCCAGCAGCCAAGAGGCTTCCGGGGGTTCTAATGAAAAACTGTTTTTT. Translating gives CASSQEASGGSNEKLFF.

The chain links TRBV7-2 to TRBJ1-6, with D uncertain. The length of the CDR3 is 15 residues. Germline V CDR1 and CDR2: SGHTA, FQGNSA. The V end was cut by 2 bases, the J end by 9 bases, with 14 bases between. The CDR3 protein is CASSLSALAASPLHF. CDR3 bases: TGTGCCAGCAGCTTATCCGCTTTAGCAGCTTCACCCCTCCACTTT.